This TCR beta chain was sequenced for a study of T cell responses to AZD1222 COVID-19 vaccine (dated by TCRdb to about 2021). With respect to the entire study: AZD1222 recipients whose second dose came at about 4 weeks and those whose second dose came at about 12 weeks were combined into one group, since spike-specific TCR depth and breadth did not differ between the two schedules. TCR sequencing was performed for roughly 250 trial participants, of whom some 200 were given two doses of AZD1222 and some 26 were given two doses of MenACWY control vaccine. Trial participants were enrolled by age into subgroups of 18-55, 56-69 and 70-plus years, and approximately 150, 30 and 60 TCR-sequenced participants, respectively, were included in these subgroups.

The CDR3 regions of human TCRbeta chains were analyzed by immunosequencing. On the authors' methods: Repertoire TCRs were checked for matches against a reference library of SARS-CoV-2-specific TCRs that had been generated using the MIRA antigen-specificity platform. Breadth was defined as the fraction of unique TCRs that were SARS-CoV-2-associated. Depth was defined as the fraction of total T cells that were SARS-CoV-2-associated. Each spike-specific TCR was assigned to its reactive spike region and to a CD4 or CD8 class using the MIRA data. Log10-transformed breadth and depth values were compared by one-way ANOVA with Sidak's multiple comparisons tests. As stored in TCRdb, this immuneACCESS dataset retains in-frame rearrangements with V and J assigned. A fraction of the clones does not appear; measured against another copy, unresolved V genes explain less than half of the discrepancy, and the remainder lacks a known reason. The V and J calls and clone size were taken over from that table, and D and trimming were inferred from the DNA. Within this sample are roughly 70,000 clones, with around 85% of them counted one time only. Roughly 22% of the sample belongs to the ten largest clones.

Explained via the paper, the time point label denotes: baseline before first vaccination. The vaccinee samples were drawn from two UK trials, COV001 and COV002, one of which was a single-blind randomized controlled phase 2/3 trial testing AZD1222 (ChAdOx1 nCoV-19) in healthy adults. Trial participant PBMC samples were collected at day 0 and day 28 after the second dose for TCRbeta chain sequencing. General study outcomes and caveats: Because no samples from the day 14 peak response were available, repertoires could be characterized only after the peak T cell response. Most participants were white British and females outnumbered males, and the authors suggested that clonal diversity may have been underestimated. Reportedly, almost half of the unique spike-specific TCRs recognized epitopes lying outside the regions that are mutated in the B.1.351 and B.1.1.7 variants. After two AZD1222 doses, spike-specific TCR breadth and depth were significantly higher than at day 0 and than in MenACWY recipients. Vaccine-associated CD4 TCRs spanned the whole spike protein, with dominant responses in regions 160-218 and 743-854. Conclusions about previously exposed vaccinees were limited because only six or seven AZD1222 recipients were SARS-CoV-2 seropositive at baseline. In the small 56-69-year group, the increase in depth fell short of significance, most likely because of low power.

As regards this clone: Which antigen it targets is not known. Base quality data are lacking; no much larger clone is found one base away.

The material was peripheral blood, obtained on day 0 of AZD1222 vaccination. This clonotype was sampled from an adult in good health.

The CDR3 protein sequence reads: CASSLWDLTEAFF. The DNA sequence follows: TGCGCCAGCAGCTTATGGGACCTAACTGAAGCTTTCTTT. The chain joins TRBV5-1 to TRBJ1-1; 5 matching bases give a weak D call of TRBD1. The V and J ends are trimmed by 2 bases and 5 bases, leaving 10 bases between them. From the cysteine up to the phenylalanine, the CDR3 has a length of 13 residues. Only the CDR3 region is kept as DNA, spanning 39 bases read in frame from base 1. CDR1 and CDR2 are read off the germline V gene as SGHRS and YFSETQ.